This T cell receptor beta chain was captured by sequencing in a study of blood T cell repertoires in COVID-19. In the original analysis: Amplification of reference gene primers was used by the study to estimate nucleated cell counts. The table came from immunoSEQ multiplex PCR; TCRdb's copy has only in-frame clones and leaves some out. Clone size and V and J calls were adopted from that table, with D and trimming inferred from the DNA. This sample has roughly 330,000 clones; around 87% occur once, and the top ten carry about 5.7%. V dropped 6 bases and J dropped 12 bases, with 18 bases sitting between them. Germline V gene lookup returns CDR1 SNHLY and CDR2 FYNNEI. The CDR3 is 12 residues long. Cohort 3 recovered donors had two negative PCRs, clearance, or symptom resolution.

The sequence was obtained from a woman aged 30 to 39 who had recovered from COVID-19. Input material: PBMCs or T cells enriched from blood (not recorded which). The chain recombines TRBV2 with TRBJ2-7, with D possibly being TRBD2 (6 bases). The CDR3 spells CASRRERGSLYF. The CDR3 DNA sequence: TGTGCCAGCAGACGAGAACGGGGGAGCTTGTACTTC.